These T cell receptor beta chains were read from a single sample in a study of control samples from healthy donors and cancer patients. Using immunoSEQ multiplex PCR, the repertoire was profiled, and TCRdb retains in-frame clones only, with some absent. This repertoire shows approximately 100,000 clones, around 90% found once; its top ten account for about 14%. Sequenced sample: blood. These receptors all stem from a man younger than 45 in good health. The CDR3 runs from the conserved cysteine through the conserved F or W. A D gene is named only where the DNA matches it firmly. Rows may omit the clone size; those that give it use once, few, many or a size class.

J | V | size | D | CDR3 | DNA
TRBJ2-2 | TRBV4-1 | NA | NA | CASSQELWVGELFF | TGCGCCAGCAGCCAAGAACTATGGGTCGGGGAGCTGTTTTTT
TRBJ2-7 | TRBV6-5 | NA | NA | CASTLYPGPYEQYF | TGTGCCAGCACTCTGTACCCAGGGCCTTACGAGCAGTACTTC
TRBJ2-5 | TRBV30 | few | NA | CAWASGYETQYF | TGTGCCTGGGCGAGTGGGTATGAGACCCAGTACTTC
TRBJ2-2 | TRBV27 | NA | NA | CASSLSNYNTGELFF | TGTGCCAGCAGTTTGTCCAATTATAACACCGGGGAGCTGTTTTTT
TRBJ2-4 | TRBV27 | NA | TRBD1 | CASSQKRQGATKNIQYF | TGTGCCAGCAGTCAGAAAAGACAGGGGGCGACCAAAAACATTCAGTACTTC
TRBJ2-3 | TRBV6-5 | NA | NA | CASNLGLGTDTQYF | TGTGCCAGCAATTTGGGTCTTGGCACAGATACGCAGTATTTT
TRBJ2-5 | TRBV28 | NA | TRBD2 | CASSPAGLAGQETQYF | TGTGCCAGCAGTCCAGCGGGGCTAGCGGGACAAGAGACCCAGTACTTC
TRBJ2-2 | TRBV5-1 | NA | NA | CASSLGTERANTGELFF | TGCGCCAGCAGCTTGGGCACGGAGCGAGCGAACACCGGGGAGCTGTTTTTT
TRBJ2-1 | TRBV18 | NA | TRBD2 | CASSPGTSYNEQFF | TGTGCCAGCTCACCCGGGACTAGCTACAATGAGCAGTTCTTC
TRBJ2-7 | TRBV14 | NA | TRBD1 | CASSPDRGVYEQYF | TGTGCCAGCAGCCCCGACAGGGGGGTGTACGAGCAGTACTTC
TRBJ1-1 | TRBV6-6 | few | NA | CASSYRGAEAFF | TGTGCCAGCAGTTACCGGGGGGCTGAAGCTTTCTTT
TRBJ1-2 | TRBV11-3 | NA | NA | CASSTNRAGNGKVIAGYTF | TGTGCCAGCAGCACGAACCGGGCAGGAAATGGGAAAGTAATCGCTGGCTACACCTTC
TRBJ2-7 | TRBV7-6 | NA | NA | CASSLEGAGAYEQYF | TGTGCCAGCAGCTTAGAGGGAGCAGGGGCCTACGAGCAGTACTTC
TRBJ2-5 | TRBV11-2 | NA | NA | CASSLDYETQYF | TGTGCCAGCAGCTTAGATTATGAGACCCAGTACTTC
TRBJ2-7 | TRBV10-2 | NA | NA | CASGWDSNSYEQYF | TGCGCCAGCGGGTGGGATTCGAATTCCTACGAGCAGTACTTC